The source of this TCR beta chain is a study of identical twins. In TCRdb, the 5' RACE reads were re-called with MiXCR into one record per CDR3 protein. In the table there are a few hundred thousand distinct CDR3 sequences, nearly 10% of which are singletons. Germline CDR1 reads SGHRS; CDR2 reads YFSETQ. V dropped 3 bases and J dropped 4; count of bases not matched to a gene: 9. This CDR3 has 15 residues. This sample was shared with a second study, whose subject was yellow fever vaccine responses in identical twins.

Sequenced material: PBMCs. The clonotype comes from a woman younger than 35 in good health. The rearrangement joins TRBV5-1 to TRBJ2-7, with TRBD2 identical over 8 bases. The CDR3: CASSSAGVLLYEQYF. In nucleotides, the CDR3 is TGCGCCAGCAGCTCAGCGGGGGTCCTTCTTTACGAGCAGTACTTC. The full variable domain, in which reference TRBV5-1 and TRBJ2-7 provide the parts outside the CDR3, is KAGVTQTPRYLIKTRGQQVTLSCSPISGHRSVSWYQQTPGQGLQFLFEYFSETQRNKGNFPGRFSGRQFSNSRSEMNVSTLELGDSALYLCASSSAGVLLYEQYFGPGTRLTVT.